This passage covers 2 T cell receptor beta chains from one sample sequenced in a study of cytomegalovirus exposure and HLA in healthy donors. The study ran its PCR with 60 Vbeta and 13 Jbeta primers. Assay used: immunoSEQ multiplex PCR; TCRdb lists only in-frame clones, some missing. The table records about 98,000 clones, under 70% of them present only once. The sequencing input was PBMCs. Receptors originate from a man between 45 and 60 years old in good health and CMV-seronegative.

The CDR3 nucleotides read TGCGCCAGCAGCCAAGATTTAATTTGGGGGCCCACTAATGAAAAACTGTTTTTT. Encoded protein: CASSQDLIWGPTNEKLFF. The rearrangement joins TRBV4-3 to TRBJ1-4, with a possible D match to TRBD1 (6 bases). CDR3 size: 18 residues. The ends were cut back, 0 bases at V and 2 bases at J, with 16 bases in the middle. Germline V gives CDR1 LGHNA, CDR2 YSLEER.

The V call is TRBV7-9, the J call TRBJ2-7, with D tentatively TRBD2 (6 bases). CDR1 and CDR2 (germline): SEHNR, FQNEAQ (reference sequence). V was cut by 3 bases and J by 2 bases, with 17 bases left in between. This CDR3 spans 16 amino acids. The CDR3 coding sequence is TGTGCCAGCAGCTTTTTCCCCGAAGGGACTGCCTACGAGCAGTACTTC. This gives the protein CASSFFPEGTAYEQYF.